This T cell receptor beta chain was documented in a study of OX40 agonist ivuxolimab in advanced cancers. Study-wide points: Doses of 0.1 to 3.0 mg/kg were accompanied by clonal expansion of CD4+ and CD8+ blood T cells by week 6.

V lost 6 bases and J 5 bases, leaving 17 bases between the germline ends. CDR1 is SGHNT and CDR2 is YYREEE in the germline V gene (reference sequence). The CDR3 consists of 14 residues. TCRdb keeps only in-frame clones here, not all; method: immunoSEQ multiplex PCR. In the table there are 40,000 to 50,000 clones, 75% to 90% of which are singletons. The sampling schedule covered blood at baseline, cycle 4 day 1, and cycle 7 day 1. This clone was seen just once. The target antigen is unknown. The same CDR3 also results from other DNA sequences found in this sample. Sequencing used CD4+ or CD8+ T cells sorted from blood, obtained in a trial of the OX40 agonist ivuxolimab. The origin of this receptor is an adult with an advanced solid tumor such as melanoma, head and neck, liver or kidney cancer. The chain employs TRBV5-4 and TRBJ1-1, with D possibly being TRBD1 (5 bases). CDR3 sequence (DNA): TGTGCCAGCACCGGGGGGGGTCCGAATACTGAAGCTTTCTTT. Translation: CASTGGGPNTEAFF.